Below are 9 T cell receptor beta chains sequenced from a single sample in a study of T cells in Graves' hyperthyroidism and ophthalmopathy. Amplification of TCR beta CDR3 regions was performed using RNA transcripts as template. Carried out on the TCR CDR3, a first-round RT-PCR used the HTBI primer set. TCRdb used MiXCR to reprocess the multiplex PCR reads, holding one entry per CDR3 protein. Here the sample spans about 740,000 distinct CDR3 sequences, around 15% being singletons. The sample was blood. These receptor sequences come from a woman aged 18-29 years with Graves' hyperthyroidism.

This clonotype was detected ten times or more. The chain combines TRBV7-3 with TRBJ2-1; D is possibly TRBD2 (5 bases). Germline CDR1 SGHTA, CDR2 FQGTGA. Trimming took 4 bases from V and 10 from J, leaving 17 bases between them. CDR3 size: 14 residues. The CDR3 protein is CASSSNFLEREQFF. The CDR3 nucleotides are TGTGCCAGCAGCTCGAATTTTTTGGAGCGGGAGCAGTTCTTC. The full variable domain, rest sourced from reference TRBV7-3 and TRBJ2-1, is GAGVSQTPSNKVTEKGKYVELRCDPISGHTALYWYRQSLGQGPEFLIYFQGTGAADDSGLPNDRFFAVRPEGSVSTLKIQRTERGDSAVYLCASSSNFLEREQFFGPGTRLTVL.

The chain is built from TRBV20-1 and TRBJ1-5, with D possibly being TRBD1 (6 bases). CDR3 length: 15 residues. Trimming took 0 bases from V and 2 from J, leaving 11 bases between them. Per the germline V gene, CDR1 is DFQATT and CDR2 is SNEGSKA (reference sequence). This chain's CDR3 is CSARDNNRGNQPQHF. DNA of the CDR3: TGCAGTGCTAGAGATAACAACAGGGGCAATCAGCCCCAGCATTTT.

Many counts were recorded for this clonotype. This chain joins TRBV5-8 and TRBJ2-7, with D perhaps TRBD1 or TRBD2 (5 bases each). V was clipped by 1 base and J by 0 bases, with 17 bases between them. The CDR3 loop spans 17 amino acids. Germline CDR1 reads SGHTS; CDR2 reads YDEGEE. CDR3: CASSLTGSGRDSYEQYF. The DNA of the CDR3 is TGTGCCAGCAGCTTGACAGGCTCGGGACGGGACTCCTACGAGCAGTACTTC.

The V and J genes are TRBV12-3 or TRBV12-4 and TRBJ1-2, with 8 bases matching TRBD1. Trimming cost V 4 bases and J 7 bases; bases outside gene matches: 8. The CDR3 consists of 14 residues. The CDR3 region is CASSSSSDRGGYTF. DNA for the CDR3: TGTGCCAGCAGTTCTTCTTCAGACAGGGGTGGCTACACCTTC.

The chain recombines TRBV20-1 with TRBJ2-3, with D unclear. The CDR3 is made up of 17 amino acids. The germline gives CDR1 DFQATT, CDR2 SNEGSKA (reference sequence). Trimming pared 1 base from V and 2 bases from J, leaving 19 bases between. The CDR3 sequence: CSARGVLGAKYTDTQYF. In DNA form, the CDR3 reads TGCAGTGCTAGAGGCGTTCTGGGTGCTAAATACACAGATACGCAGTATTTT.

This clonotype was recorded many times. The genes are TRBV20-1 and TRBJ2-5; 9 bases line up with TRBD2. Per germline, CDR1 DFQATT and CDR2 SNEGSKA (reference sequence). The CDR3 runs to 16 residues. J lost 1 base, V lost 0 bases, and 6 bases had no gene match. CDR3 amino acids: CSARDASGRSQETQYF. The CDR3 DNA is TGCAGTGCTAGAGACGCCAGCGGGAGGAGCCAAGAGACCCAGTACTTC.

This chain uses TRBV29-1 with TRBJ2-7, with D hard to call. The CDR3 loop spans 12 amino acids. Trimming cost V 4 bases and J 0 bases, with 7 bases left between them. Germline V CDR1 and CDR2: SQVTM, ANQGSEA. DNA for the CDR3: TGCAGCGTTGTAACAGACTCCTACGAGCAGTACTTC. It encodes CSVVTDSYEQYF.

This clonotype was picked up many times. This chain uses TRBV30 with TRBJ1-2; possibly TRBD1 for D (5 bases). The V end was cut by 2 bases, the J end by 0 bases, with 10 bases between. Germline CDR1 GTSNPN, CDR2 SVGIG (reference sequence). CDR3 length equals 14 residues. The CDR3 nucleotides read TGTGCCTGGAGTCCGGACACGGCTAACTATGGCTACACCTTC. This translates into CAWSPDTANYGYTF. Combining the CDR3 with reference TRBV30 and TRBJ1-2 gives the whole variable domain SQTIHQWPATLVQPVGSPLSLECTVEGTSNPNLYWYRQAAGRGLQLLFYSVGIGQISSEVPQNLSASRPQDRQFILSSKKLLLSDSGFYLCAWSPDTANYGYTFGSGTRLTVV.

This clonotype has at least ten counts. The chain employs TRBV30 and TRBJ2-3; perhaps D is TRBD1 or TRBD2 (5 bases each). CDR3 size: 15 residues. CDR1 is GTSNPN, CDR2 SVGIG, per germline (reference sequence). The V gene lost 0 bases and the J gene lost 2 bases, with 12 bases spanning the gap. Here the CDR3 DNA reads TGTGCCTGGAGTGTAGGGACCCTCTTCACAGATACGCAGTATTTT. Translation: CAWSVGTLFTDTQYF.